The 3 T cell receptor beta chains below were found in one sample sequenced in a study of T-cell memory formation after mild COVID-19. TCRdb ran MiXCR on the 5' RACE reads and lists one entry per CDR3 protein. The sample consists of 210,000 or so distinct CDR3 sequences, about 10% of them appearing once. The specimen sequenced was PBMCs or a T cell subset sorted from them (not recorded which). These receptors were obtained from a man between 18 and 35 years old who had mild COVID-19 (a few samples of this study predate the infection). Cell type and time point are not known.

In its sample, this clonotype was seen a few times. V usage is TRBV10-3 and J usage is TRBJ1-2; no reliable D call. This CDR3 is built from 11 residues. Germline V lookup: CDR1 ENHRY, CDR2 SYGVKD. V lost 8 bases and J lost 4, with 8 bases in between. The CDR3 region has the DNA TGTGCCATCGGGCTAGGCTATGGCTACACCTTC. Translation gives CAIGLGYGYTF.

The chain carries TRBV3-1 and TRBJ2-1; unclear D gene. CDR1 is LGHDT, CDR2 YNNKEL, per germline (reference sequence). CDR3 size: 13 residues. V was shortened by 4 bases and J by 5 bases, with 9 bases between the two germline ends. The CDR3 protein is CASSRFGNNEQFF. The CDR3 bases are TGTGCCAGCAGCCGGTTTGGGAACAATGAGCAGTTCTTC.

This clonotype has more than one count but fewer than ten. The chain couples TRBV4-3 to TRBJ1-2; D call uncertain. Germline CDR1 LGHNA, CDR2 YSLEER. The CDR3 contains 16 residues. V was shortened by 2 bases and J by 0 bases, with 13 bases between the two germline ends. The CDR3 loop reads CASSQLGDRANYGYTF. The DNA for the CDR3 is TGCGCCAGCAGCCAACTTGGTGATCGTGCTAACTATGGCTACACCTTC.